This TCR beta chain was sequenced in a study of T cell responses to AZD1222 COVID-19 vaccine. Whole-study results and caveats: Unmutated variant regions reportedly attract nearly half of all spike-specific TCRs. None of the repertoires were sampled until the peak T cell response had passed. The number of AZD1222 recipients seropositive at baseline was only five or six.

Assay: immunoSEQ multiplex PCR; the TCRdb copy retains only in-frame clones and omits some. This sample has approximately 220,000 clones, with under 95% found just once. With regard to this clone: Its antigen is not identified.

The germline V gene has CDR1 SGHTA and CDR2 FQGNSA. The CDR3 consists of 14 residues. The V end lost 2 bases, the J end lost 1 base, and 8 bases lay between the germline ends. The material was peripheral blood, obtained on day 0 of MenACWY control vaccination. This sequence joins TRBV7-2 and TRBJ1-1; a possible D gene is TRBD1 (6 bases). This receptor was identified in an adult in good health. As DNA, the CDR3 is TGTGCCAGCAGCTTACAGGGGCCGAACACTGAAGCTTTCTTT. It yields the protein CASSLQGPNTEAFF.